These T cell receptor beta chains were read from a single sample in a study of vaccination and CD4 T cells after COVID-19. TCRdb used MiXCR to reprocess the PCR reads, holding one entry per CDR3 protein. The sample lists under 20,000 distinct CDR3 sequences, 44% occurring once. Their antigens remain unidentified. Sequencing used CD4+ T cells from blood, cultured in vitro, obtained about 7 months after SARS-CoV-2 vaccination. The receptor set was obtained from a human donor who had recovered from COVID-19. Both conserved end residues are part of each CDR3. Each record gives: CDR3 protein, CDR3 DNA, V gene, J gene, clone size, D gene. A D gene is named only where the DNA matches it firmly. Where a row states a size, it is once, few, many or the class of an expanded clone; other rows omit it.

cdr3_aa: CASSPGQGAYEQYF
cdr3_nt: TGTGCCAGCAGCCCCGGACAGGGCGCCTACGAGCAGTACTTC
v_call: TRBV7-3
j_call: TRBJ2-7
clone_size: -
d_call: TRBD1

cdr3_aa: CASSYQGLTEAFF
cdr3_nt: TGCGCCAGCAGCTACCAGGGACTCACTGAAGCTTTCTTT
v_call: TRBV5-1
j_call: TRBJ1-1
clone_size: -
d_call: -

cdr3_aa: CASTTIRSNVAPLHF
cdr3_nt: TGTGCCAGCACCACGATACGAAGCAATGTGGCACCCCTCCACTTT
v_call: TRBV7-9
j_call: TRBJ1-6
clone_size: once
d_call: -

cdr3_aa: CSARSRDGQETQYF
cdr3_nt: TGCAGTGCTAGATCTCGGGACGGCCAAGAGACCCAGTACTTC
v_call: TRBV20-1
j_call: TRBJ2-5
clone_size: -
d_call: -

cdr3_aa: CASSFGRELNYGYTF
cdr3_nt: TGTGCCAGCAGCTTTGGTCGTGAGCTGAACTATGGCTACACCTTC
v_call: TRBV5-4
j_call: TRBJ1-2
clone_size: -
d_call: -

cdr3_aa: CATRKEGVGRYEQYF
cdr3_nt: TGTGCCACAAGAAAGGAGGGGGTTGGTCGCTACGAGCAGTACTTC
v_call: TRBV24-1
j_call: TRBJ2-7
clone_size: few
d_call: -

cdr3_aa: CASSLSNLDTQYF
cdr3_nt: TGTGCCAGCAGCTTAAGTAATTTGGATACGCAGTATTTT
v_call: TRBV7-3
j_call: TRBJ2-3
clone_size: -
d_call: -

cdr3_aa: CASSLLRGRVDTEAFF
cdr3_nt: TGTGCCAGCAGCCTACTCAGGGGGCGCGTCGACACTGAAGCTTTCTTT
v_call: TRBV7-2
j_call: TRBJ1-1
clone_size: few
d_call: TRBD1

cdr3_aa: CSATDTTDTQYF
cdr3_nt: TGCAGTGCAACCGACACCACAGATACGCAGTATTTT
v_call: TRBV20-1
j_call: TRBJ2-3
clone_size: few
d_call: -

cdr3_aa: CASSIGGGLHEQYF
cdr3_nt: TGTGCCAGTAGTATTGGGGGGGGGCTTCACGAGCAGTACTTC
v_call: TRBV19
j_call: TRBJ2-7
clone_size: -
d_call: -

cdr3_aa: CSASPGRGQETQYF
cdr3_nt: TGCAGTGCTAGCCCGGGCAGGGGTCAAGAGACCCAGTACTTC
v_call: TRBV20-1
j_call: TRBJ2-5
clone_size: -
d_call: -

cdr3_aa: CASSFYDEQFF
cdr3_nt: TGTGCCAGCAGCTTTTACGATGAGCAGTTCTTC
v_call: TRBV7-2
j_call: TRBJ2-1
clone_size: -
d_call: -

cdr3_aa: CASSFRMNTEAFF
cdr3_nt: TGTGCCAGCAGCTTTCGGATGAACACTGAAGCTTTCTTT
v_call: TRBV7-2
j_call: TRBJ1-1
clone_size: few
d_call: -

cdr3_aa: CASSPTGTGATYEQYF
cdr3_nt: TGTGCCAGCAGTCCTACCGGGACAGGGGCCACCTACGAGCAGTACTTC
v_call: TRBV27
j_call: TRBJ2-7
clone_size: few
d_call: TRBD1